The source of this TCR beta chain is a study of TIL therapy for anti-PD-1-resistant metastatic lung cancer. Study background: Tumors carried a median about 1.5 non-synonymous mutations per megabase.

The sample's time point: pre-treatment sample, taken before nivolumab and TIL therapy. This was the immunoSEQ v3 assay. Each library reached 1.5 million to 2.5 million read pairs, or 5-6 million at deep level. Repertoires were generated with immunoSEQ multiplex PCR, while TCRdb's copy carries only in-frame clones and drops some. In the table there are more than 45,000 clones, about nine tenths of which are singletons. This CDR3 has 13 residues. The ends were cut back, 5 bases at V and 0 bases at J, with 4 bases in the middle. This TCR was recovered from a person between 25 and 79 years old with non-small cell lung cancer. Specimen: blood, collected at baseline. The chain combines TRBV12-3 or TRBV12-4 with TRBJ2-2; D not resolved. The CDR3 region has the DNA TGTGCCAGCAGTCCCCCGAACACCGGGGAGCTGTTTTTT. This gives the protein CASSPPNTGELFF.